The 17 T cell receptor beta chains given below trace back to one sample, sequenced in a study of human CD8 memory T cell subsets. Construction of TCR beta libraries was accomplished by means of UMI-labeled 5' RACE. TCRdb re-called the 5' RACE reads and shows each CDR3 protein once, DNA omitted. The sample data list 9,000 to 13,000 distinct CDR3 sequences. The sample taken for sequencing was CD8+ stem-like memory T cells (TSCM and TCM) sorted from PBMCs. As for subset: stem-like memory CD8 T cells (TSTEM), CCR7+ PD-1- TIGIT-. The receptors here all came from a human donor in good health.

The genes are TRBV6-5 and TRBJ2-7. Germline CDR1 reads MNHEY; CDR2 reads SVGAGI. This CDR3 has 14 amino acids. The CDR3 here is CASSYKGSSYEQYF.

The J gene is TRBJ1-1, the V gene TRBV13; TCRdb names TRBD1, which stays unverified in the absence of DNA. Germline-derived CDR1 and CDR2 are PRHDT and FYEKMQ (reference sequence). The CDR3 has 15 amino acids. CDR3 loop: CASSWRTGANTEAFF.

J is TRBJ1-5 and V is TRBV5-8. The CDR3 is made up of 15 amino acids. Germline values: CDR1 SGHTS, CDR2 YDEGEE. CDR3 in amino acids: CASSLWVDANQPQHF.

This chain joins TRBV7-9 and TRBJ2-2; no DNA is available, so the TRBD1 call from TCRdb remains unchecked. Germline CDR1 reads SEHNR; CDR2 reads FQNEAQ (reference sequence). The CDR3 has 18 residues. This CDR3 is CASSFSTTRGRNTGELFF.

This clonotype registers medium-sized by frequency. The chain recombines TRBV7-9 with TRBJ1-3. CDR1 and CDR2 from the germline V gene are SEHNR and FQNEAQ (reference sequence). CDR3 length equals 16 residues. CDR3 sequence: CASSFATRYSGNTIYF.

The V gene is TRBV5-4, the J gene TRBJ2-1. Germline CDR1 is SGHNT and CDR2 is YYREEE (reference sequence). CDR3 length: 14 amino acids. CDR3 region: CASSLSRGYNEQFF.

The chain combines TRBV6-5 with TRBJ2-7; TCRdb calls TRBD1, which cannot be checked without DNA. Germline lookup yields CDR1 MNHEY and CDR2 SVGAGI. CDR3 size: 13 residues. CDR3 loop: CASSYGGTYEQYF.

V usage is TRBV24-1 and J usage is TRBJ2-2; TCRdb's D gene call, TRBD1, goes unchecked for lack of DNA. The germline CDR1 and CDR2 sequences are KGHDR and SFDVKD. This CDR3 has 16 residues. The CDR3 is CATSETGTVNTGELFF.

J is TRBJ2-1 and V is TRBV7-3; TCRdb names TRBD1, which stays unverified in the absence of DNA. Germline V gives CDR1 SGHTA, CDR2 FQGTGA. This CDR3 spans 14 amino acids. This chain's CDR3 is CASSLRDRYNEQFF.

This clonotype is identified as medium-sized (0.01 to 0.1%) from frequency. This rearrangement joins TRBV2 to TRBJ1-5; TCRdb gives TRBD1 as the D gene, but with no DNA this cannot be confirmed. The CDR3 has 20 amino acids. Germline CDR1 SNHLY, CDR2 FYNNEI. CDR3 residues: CASSENQGPQILYSNQPQHF. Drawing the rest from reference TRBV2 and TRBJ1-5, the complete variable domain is EPEVTQTPSHQVTQMGQEVILRCVPISNHLYFYWYRQILGQKVEFLVSFYNNEISEKSEIFDDQFSVERPDGSNFTLKIRSTKLEDSAMYFCASSENQGPQILYSNQPQHFGDGTRLSIL.

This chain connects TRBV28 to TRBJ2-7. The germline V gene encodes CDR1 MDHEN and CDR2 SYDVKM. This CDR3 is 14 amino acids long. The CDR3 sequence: CASSLHRGLYEQYF.

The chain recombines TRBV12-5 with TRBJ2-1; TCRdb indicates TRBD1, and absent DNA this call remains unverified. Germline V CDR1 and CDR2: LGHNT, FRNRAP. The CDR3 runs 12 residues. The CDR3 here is CASGKGRYEQFF.

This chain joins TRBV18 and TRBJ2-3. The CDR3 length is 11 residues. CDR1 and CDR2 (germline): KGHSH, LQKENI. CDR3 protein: CASSADDTQYF.

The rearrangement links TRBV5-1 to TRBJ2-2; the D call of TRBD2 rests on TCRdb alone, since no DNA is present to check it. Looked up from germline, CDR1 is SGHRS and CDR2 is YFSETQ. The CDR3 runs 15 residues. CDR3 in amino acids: CASSLALAGAGELFF. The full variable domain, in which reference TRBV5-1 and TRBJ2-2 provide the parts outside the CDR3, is KAGVTQTPRYLIKTRGQQVTLSCSPISGHRSVSWYQQTPGQGLQFLFEYFSETQRNKGNFPGRFSGRQFSNSRSEMNVSTLELGDSALYLCASSLALAGAGELFFGEGSRLTVL.

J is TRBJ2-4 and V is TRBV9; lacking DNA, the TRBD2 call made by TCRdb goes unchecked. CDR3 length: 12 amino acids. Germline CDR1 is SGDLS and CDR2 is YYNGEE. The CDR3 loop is CASSASEGIQYF.

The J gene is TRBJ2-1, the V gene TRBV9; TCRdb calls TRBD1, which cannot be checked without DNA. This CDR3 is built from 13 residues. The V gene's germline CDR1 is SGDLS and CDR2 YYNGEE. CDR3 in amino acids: CASSAPADNEQFF.

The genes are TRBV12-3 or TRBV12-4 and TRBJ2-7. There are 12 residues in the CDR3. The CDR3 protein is CASSHLDYEQYF.